The T cell receptor (beta chain) described here comes from a study of vaccination and CD4 T cells after COVID-19. Across the study: Post-COVID draws came a median roughly 97 days after diagnosis (range 35 to 161). Stimulation used overlapping spike peptides from SARS-CoV-2, HCoV-NL63, HCoV-OC43 and HCoV-229E.

Indicated treatment: approximately nine-day PBMC culture with coronavirus spike peptide pools or control peptides (ViraFEST assay). Peptide pool stimulation in ViraFEST expanded antigen-specific T cells, whose TCRs were then sequenced. Germline CDR1 reads MDHEN; CDR2 reads SYDVKM. This CDR3 has 16 amino acids. J was trimmed by 2 bases and V by 4 bases; bases with no gene match: 5. Of note for this clonotype: Its antigen remains unidentified.

The study sequenced cultured CD4+ T cell DNA using the Oncomine TCR Beta short-read assay. The template was genomic DNA from cultured CD4+ T cells. Via MiXCR, TCRdb re-called the PCR reads, giving one row per CDR3 protein. The sample has 9,000 to 13,000 distinct CDR3 sequences, roughly 25% seen once. This chain uses TRBV28 with TRBJ2-3; 11 bases are shared with TRBD2. This clonotype was sampled from a human donor who had recovered from COVID-19. The sequences come from CD4+ T cells from blood, cultured in vitro, collected after SARS-CoV-2 vaccination. DNA for the CDR3: TGTGCCAGCAGTTGGGCTAGCGGGGGGCACACAGATACGCAGTATTTT. It translates to CASSWASGGHTDTQYF.